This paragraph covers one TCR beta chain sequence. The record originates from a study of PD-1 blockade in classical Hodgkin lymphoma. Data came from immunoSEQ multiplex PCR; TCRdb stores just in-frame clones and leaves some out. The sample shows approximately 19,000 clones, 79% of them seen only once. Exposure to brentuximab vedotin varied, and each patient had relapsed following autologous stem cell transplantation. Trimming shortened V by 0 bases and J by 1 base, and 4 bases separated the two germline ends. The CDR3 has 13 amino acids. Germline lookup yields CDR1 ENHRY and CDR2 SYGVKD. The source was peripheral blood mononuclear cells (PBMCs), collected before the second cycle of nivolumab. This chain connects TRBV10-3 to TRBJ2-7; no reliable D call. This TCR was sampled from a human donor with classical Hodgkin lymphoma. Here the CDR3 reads CAISESTSYEQYF. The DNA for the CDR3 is TGTGCCATCAGTGAGTCCACTTCCTACGAGCAGTACTTC.